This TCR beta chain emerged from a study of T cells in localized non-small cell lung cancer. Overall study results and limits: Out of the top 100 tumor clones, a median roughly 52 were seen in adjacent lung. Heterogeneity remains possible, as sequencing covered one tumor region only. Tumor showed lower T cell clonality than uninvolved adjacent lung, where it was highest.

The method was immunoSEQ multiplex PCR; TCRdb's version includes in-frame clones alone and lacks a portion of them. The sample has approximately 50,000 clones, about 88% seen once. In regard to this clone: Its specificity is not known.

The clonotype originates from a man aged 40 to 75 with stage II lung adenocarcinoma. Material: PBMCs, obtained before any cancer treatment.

Here the CDR3 reads CASSLVKGGLEAQYF. The CDR3 DNA follows: TGTGCCAGCAGCTTAGTTAAGGGGGGTCTTGAGGCCCAGTACTTC. The gene calls are TRBV7-7 and TRBJ2-5, with D possibly being TRBD1 or TRBD2 (6 bases each). Trimming left V 1 base short and J 9 bases short, with 18 bases between. This CDR3 spans 15 amino acids. Germline-derived CDR1 and CDR2 are SSHAT and FNYEAQ (reference sequence).